This TCR beta chain stems from a study of naive and memory T cell subsets (dated by TCRdb to the late 2010s). In terms of the full investigation: According to the figure summarizing the samples, there were some ten blood donors, 7 tuberculin skin test biopsies and 3 saline control biopsies. Skin biopsies were collected from tuberculin skin test sites or from saline-injected control sites and were processed for RNA extraction as previously described. PCR2 was typically run as a SYBR Green qPCR and stopped at a set threshold, although low-input samples could use end-point PCR of around 6 cycles instead. Overall study outcomes, separate from this receptor: The potential sensitivity of the RNA-based method to TCR transcript changes with T cell activation and differentiation was acknowledged. The paper did not give details on skin biopsy collection and RNA processing but referred to earlier studies for those details. TCR sequences were reportedly obtained from both types of skin biopsy, with many more TCRs found at tuberculin skin test sites.

Library construction relied on UMI-ligation and nested PCR. The ligated cDNA was amplified in four rounds of PCR with nested alpha and beta constant region primers together with the SP2 primer. TCR RNA was reverse transcribed with SuperScript IV using alpha and beta constant region primers for the blood and skin samples. An oligonucleotide carrying the Illumina SP2 primer and a UMI was ligated to the 3' end of the cDNA by means of T4 RNA ligase 1. To prevent hairpin formation, the 12-nucleotide UMI was made up of two random hexamers with an eight-base spacer between them. From the second PCR onward, TCR alpha and beta chain libraries were processed separately and dual indexed for multiplexing. After pooling, the indexed libraries were analyzed by capillary electrophoresis and sequenced on either an Illumina MiSeq or NextSeq. To boost base diversity and improve cluster recognition, PhiX DNA at roughly 4.5-7% was spiked into the libraries. In the original analysis: Demultiplexor extracted UMIs from read 2, combined them with read 1 TCR sequence, and split reads by sample indices. Decombinator identified V and J genes and V-J junctions, assigning each TCR a five-part identifier including V and J deletions. Collapsinator relied on UMIs to correct both sequencing errors and PCR amplification heterogeneity, producing a UMI-based abundance for each TCR. CDR3Translator turned identifiers into nucleotide sequence, translated that sequence into amino acids, and pulled out CDR3 regions based on terminal motifs. After normalization to the amount of input RNA, the error-corrected alpha and beta TCR counts from blood and from skin were compared. TCRdb redid the processing of the public reads, applying fastp at Q25 and MiXCR, and retained in-frame beta chains. Rows with a matching CDR3 protein are joined into one entry that keeps the most common DNA and genes. What appears here as the V and J calls and clone size reflects TCRdb's work, not the paper's. For this sample there are nearly 800 distinct CDR3 sequences; about 4% appear just once. Clones ranked in the top ten supply roughly a fifth of the sample.

This clonotype is described as large (0.1 to 1%). The clone's antigen remains unknown. At one of its ends the junction is not consistent with the germline gene, which may arise from a read error. Using 3' ligation of a UMI-containing oligonucleotide to TCR cDNA, the study laid out a robust and sensitive protocol to amplify, sequence and analyze TCRs. Total RNA was treated with RQ1 DNase, without cell sorting, prior to reverse transcription, with an input of about 1 to 1000 ng being targeted. Libraries were prepared from skin biopsies and whole blood to test how robust the pipeline was in samples where T cells are a minority population. The CDR3 goes from the cysteine to the phenylalanine over 13 residues. Just the 39-base CDR3 DNA is kept, in frame starting at base 1. Looking up the germline V gene (reference sequence) yields CDR1 MNHEY and CDR2 SMNVEV.

Sequenced here: skin, sampled from a tuberculin skin test site or a saline-injected site (not recorded which). The TCR originated in an adult in good health. The chain links TRBV27 with TRBJ1-1, with 7 bases matching TRBD1. The CDR3 has the sequence CASSPQGLTEAFF. The nucleotide sequence is given as TGTGCCAGCAGCCCACAGGGGTTGACTGAAGCCTTCTTT.